This T cell receptor (beta chain) was recovered during a study of response to subunit inactivated influenza vaccine. Whole-study results and caveats: After each seasonal influenza vaccination, few new T cells are recruited, the authors suggested.

TCRdb processed the RT-PCR reads anew with MiXCR; each CDR3 protein has one entry. The table shows hundreds of thousands of distinct CDR3 sequences, with about 15% occurring only once. V shed 2 bases and J shed 0 bases, with 10 bases lying between them. The CDR3 is made up of 14 amino acids. Germline V gives CDR1 DFQATT, CDR2 SNEGSKA (reference sequence). This clonotype was observed a few times. Its matching antigen is unknown. The input for sequencing was PBMCs from blood, taken roughly 2 weeks before vaccination. The rearrangement links TRBV20-1 to TRBJ1-1, with D possibly TRBD1 on 5 matching bases. This sequence was found in a man over 45 who received an inactivated influenza vaccine. CDR3 in DNA: TGCAGTGCTAGAATCTGGGACGTGAACACTGAAGCTTTCTTT. It encodes CSARIWDVNTEAFF.